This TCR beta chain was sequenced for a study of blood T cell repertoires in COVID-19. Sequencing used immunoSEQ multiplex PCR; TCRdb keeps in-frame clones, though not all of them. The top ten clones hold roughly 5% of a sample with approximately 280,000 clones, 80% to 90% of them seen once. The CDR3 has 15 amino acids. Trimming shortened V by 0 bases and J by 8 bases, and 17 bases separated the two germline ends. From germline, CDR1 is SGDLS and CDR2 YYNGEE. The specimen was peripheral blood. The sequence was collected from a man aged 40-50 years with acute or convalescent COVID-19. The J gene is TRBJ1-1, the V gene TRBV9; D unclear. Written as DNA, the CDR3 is TGTGCCAGCAGCGTAGGACCCTTCCTGGGCGAGGAAGCTTTCTTT. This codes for CASSVGPFLGEEAFF.